Shown below are 32 T cell receptor beta chains from a single sample sequenced in a study of T cell repertoires in cytomegalovirus infection. These receptors are not linked to any known antigen. TCRdb called the reads again in MiXCR, with one record for every CDR3 protein. In the table there are about 900,000 distinct CDR3 sequences, roughly a third of which are singletons. The sample in question was cultured CD8+ T cells from PBMCs, obtained from culture after CMV antigen stimulation. The receptors originated from a human donor in good health (CMV status not recorded). Some clones in this sample may be carry-over from other donors' samples.

This clonotype was detected a few times. The V and J genes are TRBV6-6 and TRBJ1-1; 9 nucleotides align to TRBD1. J gave up 4 bases and V 7 bases, and 7 bases lay outside the gene matches. This CDR3 comprises 14 residues. CDR1 MNHNY and CDR2 SVGAGI come from the germline V gene (reference sequence). CDR3 in amino acids: CASTLQGAGTEAFF. The DNA for the CDR3 is TGTGCCAGCACCCTACAGGGGGCGGGCACTGAAGCTTTCTTT.

This rearrangement joins TRBV5-1 to TRBJ1-1; D gene ambiguous. Trimming took 2 bases from V and 0 from J, leaving 11 bases between them. Germline lookup yields CDR1 SGHRS and CDR2 YFSETQ. CDR3 length: 15 amino acids. The CDR3 bases are TGCGCCAGCAGCTTAAGGACGGACCTGAACACTGAAGCTTTCTTT. Its translation: CASSLRTDLNTEAFF. The full variable domain, its missing parts supplied by reference TRBV5-1 and TRBJ1-1, is KAGVTQTPRYLIKTRGQQVTLSCSPISGHRSVSWYQQTPGQGLQFLFEYFSETQRNKGNFPGRFSGRQFSNSRSEMNVSTLELGDSALYLCASSLRTDLNTEAFFGQGTRLTVV.

About this clonotype: At one of its ends the junction is not consistent with the germline gene, which may arise from a read error. The J gene is TRBJ1-1, the V gene TRBV4-1; 11 bases agree with TRBD1. CDR1 and CDR2 from the germline V gene are MGHRA and YSYEKL. This CDR3 is built from 15 residues. CDR3 sequence (DNA): TGCGCCAGCAGCCCCGAGGACAGGGGGCAATTTTTGGAACTTTTT. Its protein product is CASSPEDRGQFLELF.

Comments on this clonotype: It is likely a read error, because the conserved phenylalanine at the end of the CDR3 is missing. The limits of the CDR3 on the DNA are not certain, so only TCRdb's listed CDR3 is given. The chain links TRBV27 to TRBJ1-2; the D call in the table, TRBD1, was not verified against the DNA. From its first to its last residue, the CDR3 has 8 amino acids. Germline V lookup: CDR1 MNHEY, CDR2 SMNVEV (reference sequence). This CDR3 reads CASSRDSL.

This clonotype occurred a few times. This sequence joins TRBV7-9 and TRBJ2-5, with D possibly TRBD1 on 7 matching bases. This CDR3 spans 14 amino acids. CDR1 SEHNR and CDR2 FQNEAQ come from the germline V gene (reference sequence). Trimming stripped 2 bases from V and 5 bases from J, with 12 bases between. This CDR3 is CASSLPQGRETQYF. CDR3 nucleotide sequence: TGTGCCAGCAGCTTACCACAGGGGAGGGAGACCCAGTACTTC.

A few counts support this clonotype. CDR3 sequence reads: CASSFVGPSEETQYF. CDR3 coding DNA: TGTGCCAGCAGCTTCGTTGGACCCAGCGAGGAGACCCAGTACTTC. The chain uses TRBV7-2 and TRBJ2-5; no clear D. The germline V and J ends were trimmed by 3 bases and 5 bases, with 16 bases remaining between them. The CDR3 runs to 15 residues. Germline CDR1 and CDR2: SGHTA and FQGNSA.

The V call is TRBV6-6, the J call TRBJ2-5; 15 bases are shared with TRBD2. The CDR3 runs to 19 residues. V dropped 4 bases and J dropped 1; count of bases not matched to a gene: 10. Per germline, CDR1 MNHNY and CDR2 SVGAGI (reference sequence). The CDR3 nucleotides are TGTGCCAGCAGTTTCTTGGGGACTAGCGGGGGGCCGTTCCAAGAGACCCAGTACTTC. Amino acids: CASSFLGTSGGPFQETQYF.

The sample holds a few counts of this clonotype. V usage is TRBV5-5 and J usage is TRBJ2-7, with D maybe TRBD1 (7 bases). Germline-derived CDR1 and CDR2 are SGHKS and YYEKEE (reference sequence). Trimming removed 3 bases at V and 2 bases at J, with 15 bases between. This CDR3 has 15 amino acids. CDR3 loop: CASSSDRDSPYEQYF. DNA for the CDR3: TGTGCCAGCAGCTCCGACAGGGACTCGCCCTACGAGCAGTACTTC.

This CDR3 is CASSHAGGSGELFF. The DNA for the CDR3 is TGTGCCAGCAGCCATGCAGGGGGCTCCGGGGAGCTGTTTTTT. The chain links TRBV3-1 to TRBJ2-2; 8 bases align to TRBD1. Germline V CDR1 and CDR2: LGHDT, YNNKEL (reference sequence). The trim removed 3 bases at V and 6 bases at J, leaving 3 bases unmatched. The CDR3 length is 14 residues.

CDR3 amino acids: CASTPSGGPYEQYF. In DNA form, the CDR3 reads TGTGCCAGTACCCCTAGCGGGGGACCCTACGAGCAGTACTTC. V gene TRBV19 combines with J gene TRBJ2-7, with 10 bases lining up with TRBD2. Per the germline V gene, CDR1 is LNHDA and CDR2 is SQIVND (reference sequence). This CDR3 spans 14 amino acids. V shed 7 bases, J shed 2 bases, and the junction held 5 bases outside the gene matches.

This clonotype was seen a handful of times. The chain recombines TRBV5-6 with TRBJ2-7, with 9 bases that match TRBD1. V trimming: 3 bases; J trimming: 6 bases; junction bases outside the gene matches: 4. Germline V gene lookup returns CDR1 SGHDT and CDR2 YYEEEE. The CDR3 consists of 13 residues. The CDR3 region is CASSWGQGGEQYF. The CDR3 coding sequence is TGTGCCAGCAGCTGGGGACAGGGAGGCGAGCAGTACTTC. Variable domain in full (rest from reference TRBV5-6 and TRBJ2-7): DAGVTQSPTHLIKTRGQQVTLRCSPKSGHDTVSWYQQALGQGPQFIFQYYEEEERQRGNFPDRFSGHQFPNYSSELNVNALLLGDSALYLCASSWGQGGEQYFGPGTRLTVT.

This clonotype was observed a few times. The chain uses TRBV7-9 and TRBJ2-2; D gene unclear. The V end lost 5 bases, the J end lost 7 bases, and 17 bases lay between the germline ends. Germline CDR1 reads SEHNR; CDR2 reads FQNEAQ (reference sequence). The CDR3 runs to 15 residues. The CDR3 DNA reads as TGTGCCAGCAGCCGACCCGTGGAGAGAAGCGGGGAGCTGTTTTTT. It specifies CASSRPVERSGELFF.

The chain has TRBV24-1 and TRBJ1-5; 9 nucleotides line up with TRBD1. The CDR3 is 14 residues long. Germline CDR1 reads KGHDR; CDR2 reads SFDVKD. V lost 9 bases, J lost 5 bases, and 7 bases stayed unmatched. The CDR3 here is CATSPGTGHQPQHF. The CDR3 bases are TGTGCCACCTCCCCCGGGACAGGGCATCAGCCCCAGCATTTT.

The V and J genes are TRBV7-3 and TRBJ2-7; D ambiguous. The ends were cut back, 5 bases at V and 4 bases at J, with 12 bases in the middle. Germline assignment: CDR1 SGHTA and CDR2 FQGTGA. CDR3 size: 13 residues. The CDR3 protein is CASSPRSRYEQYV. The CDR3 region has the DNA TGTGCCAGCAGCCCTCGGAGTCGGTACGAGCAGTACGTC.

This clonotype was counted once. The J gene is TRBJ2-1, the V gene TRBV27, with 8 bases that match TRBD2. V shed 5 bases and J 2 bases; nucleotides not matched to a gene: 2. The CDR3 has 14 amino acids. CDR1 MNHEY and CDR2 SMNVEV come from the germline V gene (reference sequence). The CDR3 is CASSMGLAYNEQFF. The CDR3 DNA is TGTGCCAGCAGTATGGGACTAGCCTACAATGAGCAGTTCTTC.

V is TRBV20-1 and J is TRBJ1-6; D is unresolved. Germline V lookup: CDR1 DFQATT, CDR2 SNEGSKA (reference sequence). Trimming took off 0 bases at V and 4 bases at J, with 13 bases between the two ends. The CDR3 covers 16 residues. In nucleotides, the CDR3 is TGCAGTGCTAGAGATTGGTCAGTAGATTATAATTCACCCCTCCACTTT. Amino acids: CSARDWSVDYNSPLHF.

This clonotype was counted a few times. This chain connects TRBV7-9 to TRBJ1-6; 9 bases line up with TRBD1. The germline V gene encodes CDR1 SEHNR and CDR2 FQNEAQ (reference sequence). The CDR3 is 14 residues long. V was pared by 4 bases and J by 10 bases, with 5 bases of the junction left unmatched. CDR3: CASSWGTGRSPLHF. In nucleotides, the CDR3 is TGTGCCAGCAGCTGGGGGACAGGGAGATCACCCCTCCACTTT. The complete variable domain, with remaining parts taken from reference TRBV7-9 and TRBJ1-6, reads DTGVSQNPRHKITKRGQNVTFRCDPISEHNRLYWYRQTLGQGPEFLTYFQNEAQLEKSRLLSDRFSAERPKGSFSTLEIQRTEQGDSAMYLCASSWGTGRSPLHFGNGTRLTVT.

A few counts support this clonotype. The chain links TRBV10-3 to TRBJ2-7, with 9 bases matching TRBD1. Trimming cost V 8 bases and J 1 base; bases outside gene matches: 6. This CDR3 comprises 14 residues. From germline, CDR1 is ENHRY and CDR2 SYGVKD. The CDR3 is CAILGTGSSYEQYF. Written as DNA, the CDR3 is TGTGCCATCCTCGGGACAGGGTCGTCCTACGAGCAGTACTTC.

This chain links TRBV5-5 with TRBJ2-6; D is unresolved. Trimming cost V 1 base and J 0 bases, with 8 bases left between them. Germline loops: CDR1 SGHKS, CDR2 YYEKEE (reference sequence). The CDR3 has 16 amino acids. CDR3 sequence (DNA): TGTGCCAGCAGCTTGTGGGCGGACTCTGGGGCCAACGTCCTGACTTTC. Its protein is CASSLWADSGANVLTF.

Note on this clonotype: A read error may account for a junction end that differs from germline. The chain has TRBV7-4 and TRBJ1-4; D uncertain. Germline CDR1 is SGHVT and CDR2 is SQSDAQ. The CDR3 totals 14 residues. CDR3 DNA: TGTCCCAGCACTCCTGAGGTAGGAGGCGAAAAACTGTTTTTT. Translation gives CPSTPEVGGEKLFF.

The J gene is TRBJ2-3, the V gene TRBV6-5, with 12 bases matching TRBD2. With 0 bases clipped from V and 5 bases from J, the junction kept 21 bases outside the gene matches. The CDR3 is 22 amino acids. In germline, CDR1 is MNHEY, CDR2 SVGAGI. The CDR3 spells CASSYSTSGRGRTSGERDTQYF. The CDR3 nucleotides read TGTGCCAGCAGTTACTCGACATCGGGCAGGGGCAGGACTAGCGGGGAACGAGATACGCAGTATTTT.

This sequence joins TRBV3-1 and TRBJ2-4; 12 nucleotides align to TRBD2. V dropped 4 bases and J dropped 4; count of bases not matched to a gene: 8. The germline CDR1 and CDR2 sequences are LGHDT and YNNKEL (reference sequence). The CDR3 has 17 amino acids. CDR3 residues: CASSRQLAGGPKNIQYF. The CDR3, as DNA: TGTGCCAGCAGCCGGCAACTAGCGGGGGGCCCAAAAAACATTCAGTACTTC.

V gene TRBV2 combines with J gene TRBJ2-1; 9 bases line up with TRBD1. CDR1 is SNHLY and CDR2 is FYNNEI in the germline V gene. This CDR3 spans 15 amino acids. V dropped 5 bases and J dropped 11; count of bases not matched to a gene: 13. The CDR3: CASSLYRGREGKQFF. The CDR3 DNA follows: TGTGCCAGCAGTCTTTACAGGGGGCGCGAGGGCAAGCAGTTCTTC.

The CDR3 reads CASSPPGQVDNEQFF. The CDR3 region has the DNA TGTGCCAGCAGCCCCCCGGGACAGGTCGACAATGAGCAGTTCTTC. This rearrangement joins TRBV7-2 to TRBJ2-1; 8 nucleotides line up with TRBD1. The J segment lost 5 bases and the V segment lost 5 bases, leaving 8 bases of the junction unmatched. In germline, CDR1 is SGHTA, CDR2 FQGNSA. This CDR3 comprises 15 residues.

This rearrangement joins TRBV10-2 to TRBJ2-7, with D perhaps TRBD2 (5 bases). The V gene lost 4 bases and the J gene lost 4 bases, with 11 bases spanning the gap. Germline loops: CDR1 WSHSY, CDR2 SAAADI. This CDR3 is built from 13 residues. DNA for the CDR3: TGCGCCAGCAGTGCGGGGTCGGGTTACGAGCAGTACTTC. This codes for CASSAGSGYEQYF.

This chain joins TRBV6-2 or TRBV6-3 and TRBJ2-2; no firm D call. Germline V lookup: CDR1 MNHEY, CDR2 SVGEGT. V was pared by 2 bases and J by 7 bases, with 8 bases between. The CDR3 runs to 13 residues. DNA for the CDR3: TGTGCCAGCAGTTACACCTTATTCGGGGAGCTGTTTTTT. Encoded protein: CASSYTLFGELFF.

The sample holds a few counts of this clonotype. The chain employs TRBV12-3 or TRBV12-4 and TRBJ1-1; D is possibly TRBD1 (5 bases). This CDR3 has 14 amino acids. The V gene lost 4 bases and the J gene lost 0 bases, with 9 bases spanning the gap. The CDR3 loop reads CASSWGVMNTEAFF. The CDR3, as DNA: TGTGCCAGCAGTTGGGGGGTGATGAACACTGAAGCTTTCTTT.

This clonotype was observed a handful of times. CDR3 DNA sequence: TGCGCCAGCAGCCAAGAGAGTGGCCAAAAGCAGTTCTTC. Its protein product is CASSQESGQKQFF. The chain has TRBV4-1 and TRBJ2-1; D is undetermined. Trimming removed 0 bases at V and 11 bases at J, with 11 bases between. CDR3 length equals 13 residues. CDR1 and CDR2 from the germline V gene are MGHRA and YSYEKL.

J is TRBJ2-7 and V is TRBV19; no reliable D call. Trimming removed 2 bases from V and 0 bases from J, with 8 bases in between. The CDR3 length is 14 residues. The V gene's germline CDR1 is LNHDA and CDR2 SQIVND (reference sequence). The CDR3 nucleotides read TGTGCCAGTAGTATAAGTCTCAGCTCCTACGAGCAGTACTTC. Residues: CASSISLSSYEQYF.

The chain combines TRBV5-4 with TRBJ2-3; either TRBD1 or TRBD2 may fit D (6 bases each). Between the trimmed V and J ends, which lost 1 base and 0 bases, there was a span of 15 bases. Germline V gene sequence: CDR1 SGHNT, CDR2 YYREEE (reference sequence). The CDR3 has 17 amino acids. The CDR3 DNA is TGTGCCAGCAGCTTGACCCTCAGGGGACTTAGCACAGATACGCAGTATTTT. Residues: CASSLTLRGLSTDTQYF. The full variable domain, its missing parts supplied by reference TRBV5-4 and TRBJ2-3, is ETGVTQSPTHLIKTRGQQVTLRCSSQSGHNTVSWYQQALGQGPQFIFQYYREEENGRGNFPPRFSGLQFPNYSSELNVNALELDDSALYLCASSLTLRGLSTDTQYFGPGTRLTVL.

This clonotype was seen many times. The chain carries TRBV6-1 and TRBJ1-1, with D hard to call. The CDR3 totals 13 residues. Trimming stripped 2 bases from V and 3 bases from J, with 7 bases between. Germline assignment: CDR1 MNHNS and CDR2 SASEGT. The CDR3 reads CASSESRDTEAFF. CDR3 DNA sequence: TGTGCCAGCAGTGAATCTAGGGACACTGAAGCTTTCTTT.

The chain recombines TRBV6-5 with TRBJ2-2, with D perhaps assigned TRBD1 or TRBD2 (5 bases each). V dropped 7 bases and J dropped 7 bases, with 13 bases sitting between them. CDR1 is MNHEY, CDR2 SVGAGI, per germline. This CDR3 comprises 13 residues. The CDR3 sequence is CASTGSPVGELFF. CDR3 sequence (DNA): TGTGCCAGCACAGGGAGTCCTGTCGGGGAGCTGTTTTTT.